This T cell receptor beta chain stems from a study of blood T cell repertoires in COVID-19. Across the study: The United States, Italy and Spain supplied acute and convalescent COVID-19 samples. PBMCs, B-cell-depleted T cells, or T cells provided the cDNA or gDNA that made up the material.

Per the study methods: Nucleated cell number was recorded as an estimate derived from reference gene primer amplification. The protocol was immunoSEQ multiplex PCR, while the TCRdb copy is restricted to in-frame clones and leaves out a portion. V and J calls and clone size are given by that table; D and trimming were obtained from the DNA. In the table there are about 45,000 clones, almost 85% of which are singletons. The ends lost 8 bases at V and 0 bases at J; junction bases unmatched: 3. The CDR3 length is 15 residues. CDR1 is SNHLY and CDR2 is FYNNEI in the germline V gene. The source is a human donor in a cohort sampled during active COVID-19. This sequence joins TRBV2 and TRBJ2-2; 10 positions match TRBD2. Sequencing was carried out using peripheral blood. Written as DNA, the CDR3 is TGTGCCAGCGAGGGGACTAGCGCGAACACCGGGGAGCTGTTTTTT. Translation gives CASEGTSANTGELFF.